These 27 T cell receptor beta chains were all obtained from the same sample, sequenced in a study of T cell responses to AZD1222 COVID-19 vaccine. Using immunoSEQ multiplex PCR, the repertoire was profiled, and TCRdb retains in-frame clones only, with some absent. The sample yields about 75,000 clones, approximately 89% seen once. Sequenced here: peripheral blood, sampled 28 days after the second dose of the MenACWY control vaccine. These receptors originate from an adult who received the MenACWY meningococcal vaccine as a control.

This clone was picked up a small number of times. The chain links TRBV6-4 to TRBJ2-1, with D perhaps TRBD2 (6 bases). Trimming stripped 3 bases from V and 2 bases from J, with 8 bases between. The germline V gene encodes CDR1 MRHNA and CDR2 SNTAGT. There are 14 residues in the CDR3. CDR3 in amino acids: CASSEEGTYNEQFF. In DNA form, the CDR3 reads TGTGCCAGCAGTGAGGAGGGGACCTACAATGAGCAGTTCTTC.

This chain links TRBV2 with TRBJ2-6; D remains unclear. CDR3 length equals 16 residues. Looked up from germline, CDR1 is SNHLY and CDR2 is FYNNEI. V gave up 7 bases and J gave up 0 bases, with 13 bases separating them. In nucleotides, the CDR3 is TGTGCCAGCACCAACGGTCTTAACTCTGGGGCCAACGTCCTGACTTTC. Protein sequence: CASTNGLNSGANVLTF.

The chain links TRBV27 to TRBJ1-1; D is undetermined. The CDR3 is 13 amino acids. Germline V lookup: CDR1 MNHEY, CDR2 SMNVEV (reference sequence). Trimming shortened V by 6 bases and J by 0 bases, and 8 bases separated the two germline ends. In nucleotides, the CDR3 is TGTGCCAGCAGCAACCAAATGAACACTGAAGCTTTCTTT. It codes for CASSNQMNTEAFF.

The chain uses TRBV6-5 and TRBJ1-1; no firm D call. The CDR3 spans 11 residues. The V end was cut by 8 bases, the J end by 5 bases, with 9 bases between. The germline V gene has CDR1 MNHEY and CDR2 SVGAGI. CDR3 region: CASYFRTEAFF. The CDR3 DNA follows: TGTGCCAGCTACTTCCGGACTGAAGCTTTCTTT.

This clone was observed a single time. The chain uses TRBV2 and TRBJ1-5; no definite D call. V gave up 4 bases and J gave up 5 bases, with 6 bases separating them. The CDR3 spans 12 residues. Per the germline V gene, CDR1 is SNHLY and CDR2 is FYNNEI. This CDR3 reads CASSGPYQPQHF. CDR3 bases: TGTGCCAGCAGTGGACCCTATCAGCCCCAGCATTTT.

The chain is built from TRBV5-1 and TRBJ1-5, with D uncertain. Germline lookup yields CDR1 SGHRS and CDR2 YFSETQ. This CDR3 is built from 15 residues. V gave up 0 bases and J gave up 0 bases, with 7 bases separating them. The CDR3 coding sequence is TGCGCCAGCAGCTTGGACAACAGTAGCAATCAGCCCCAGCATTTT. It specifies CASSLDNSSNQPQHF.

The genes are TRBV29-1 and TRBJ1-1; D is perhaps TRBD1 (5 bases). With 5 bases removed from V and 3 bases from J, the gap between germline ends came to 13 bases. Germline loops: CDR1 SQVTM, CDR2 ANQGSEA. The CDR3 is made up of 13 amino acids. DNA for the CDR3: TGCAGCGTTTGCCGGGACCGTTACACTGAAGCTTTCTTT. It encodes CSVCRDRYTEAFF.

The chain links TRBV29-1 to TRBJ1-4, with D maybe TRBD1 (5 bases). The CDR3 runs 14 residues. The germline V gene encodes CDR1 SQVTM and CDR2 ANQGSEA. Trimming left V 6 bases short and J 6 bases short, with 17 bases between. CDR3 bases: TGCAGCGTCCTACCCGAGGGGAGCTATGAAAAACTGTTTTTT. The encoded protein is CSVLPEGSYEKLFF.

J is TRBJ1-2 and V is TRBV30; D is ambiguous. The germline V and J ends were trimmed by 2 bases and 12 bases, with 13 bases remaining between them. This CDR3 region has 11 residues. Germline CDR1 GTSNPN, CDR2 SVGIG (reference sequence). CDR3 residues: CAWSNRQRHTF. As DNA, the CDR3 is TGTGCCTGGAGTAATAGGCAGCGGCACACCTTC. Full variable domain (outside the CDR3, taken from reference TRBV30 and TRBJ1-2): SQTIHQWPATLVQPVGSPLSLECTVEGTSNPNLYWYRQAAGRGLQLLFYSVGIGQISSEVPQNLSASRPQDRQFILSSKKLLLSDSGFYLCAWSNRQRHTFGSGTRLTVV.

V usage is TRBV6-1 and J usage is TRBJ2-3; TRBD2 agrees at 9 bases. Germline assignment: CDR1 MNHNS and CDR2 SASEGT. V lost 2 bases to trimming and J lost 2 bases; unmatched junction nucleotides: 8. The CDR3 covers 17 residues. The CDR3 bases are TGTGCCAGCAGTGAACGGGTTAGCGGGGGTTCCACAGATACGCAGTATTTT. Translation gives CASSERVSGGSTDTQYF.

In this sample, this clone turned up once. V is TRBV3-1 (or the pseudogene TRBV3-2) and J is TRBJ2-6; D gene uncertain. Per the germline V gene, CDR1 is LGHDT and CDR2 is YNNKEL (reference sequence). Trimming pared 1 base from V and 2 bases from J, leaving 9 bases between. This CDR3 has 16 residues. For the CDR3, the DNA is TGTGCCAGCAGCCAAGTTGAGGTTCCTGGGGCCAACGTCCTGACTTTC. Protein product: CASSQVEVPGANVLTF.

CDR3 nucleotides: TGTGCCAGTAGTCCCCGACAGGGGGAGTCCGGGGAGCTGTTTTTT. Amino acid sequence: CASSPRQGESGELFF. The V and J genes are TRBV19 and TRBJ2-2; 9 nucleotides agree with TRBD1. Germline values: CDR1 LNHDA, CDR2 SQIVND (reference sequence). The trim removed 5 bases at V and 6 bases at J, leaving 7 bases unmatched. The CDR3 contains 15 residues.

This chain uses TRBV5-1 with TRBJ2-7, with unresolved D. Trimming removed 0 bases from V and 7 bases from J, with 17 bases in between. This CDR3 spans 15 amino acids. The germline V gene encodes CDR1 SGHRS and CDR2 YFSETQ. DNA for the CDR3: TGCGCCAGCAGCTTGGCCGGGCTCCGACTTGGGGAGCAGTACTTC. It yields the protein CASSLAGLRLGEQYF.

The rearrangement uses TRBV7-2 and TRBJ1-2, with 7 bases aligning to TRBD1. The junction had 10 bases not matched to a gene; V was cut back by 2 bases and J by 4 bases. The CDR3 runs 16 residues. CDR1 SGHTA and CDR2 FQGNSA come from the germline V gene. The CDR3 protein is CASSLSGDRAGYGYTF. The CDR3 region has the DNA TGTGCCAGCAGCTTATCAGGAGACAGGGCTGGCTATGGCTACACCTTC.

This sequence joins TRBV5-4 and TRBJ1-1; D remains ambiguous. Germline lookup yields CDR1 SGHNT and CDR2 YYREEE (reference sequence). V lost 0 bases to trimming and J lost 1 base, with 7 bases between them. The CDR3 runs to 14 residues. The CDR3 coding sequence is TGTGCCAGCAGCTTGGACCAAAAGAACACTGAAGCTTTCTTT. This gives the protein CASSLDQKNTEAFF.

Only one count was recorded for this clone. The rearrangement uses TRBV7-2 and TRBJ2-3, with TRBD2 matching over 8 bases. Trimming at V came to 2 bases and at J to 1 base, leaving 5 bases not matched to a gene. There are 16 residues in the CDR3. The germline V gene has CDR1 SGHTA and CDR2 FQGNSA. CDR3 sequence: CASSLQSGGRTDTQYF. CDR3 DNA: TGTGCCAGCAGCTTACAGAGCGGGGGTCGCACAGATACGCAGTATTTT.

This clone was seen only once. The chain joins TRBV19 to TRBJ1-5; 8 bases match TRBD1. V was pared by 5 bases and J by 2 bases, with 8 bases of the junction left unmatched. The CDR3 sequence is 16 residues long. The V gene's germline CDR1 is LNHDA and CDR2 SQIVND (reference sequence). CDR3 protein: CASSRQGAGGNQPQHF. As DNA, the CDR3 is TGTGCCAGTAGTCGTCAGGGGGCCGGGGGCAATCAGCCCCAGCATTTT.

The chain couples TRBV4-1 to TRBJ1-3, with D uncertain. Germline V gives CDR1 MGHRA, CDR2 YSYEKL. The CDR3 has 15 amino acids. The V end was cut by 0 bases, the J end by 4 bases, with 10 bases between. The CDR3 DNA reads as TGCGCCAGCAGCCAAGATCGGAACGTAGGAAACACCATATATTTT. The encoded protein is CASSQDRNVGNTIYF.

This chain links TRBV6-2 or TRBV6-3 with TRBJ2-7; D might be TRBD2 (5 bases). With 4 bases removed from V and 5 bases from J, the gap between germline ends came to 18 bases. Germline lookup yields CDR1 MNHEY and CDR2 SVGEGT. This CDR3 is 15 amino acids long. CDR3 DNA: TGTGCCAGCAGTTCCCACGGACTCAAACTGGACGAGCAGTACTTC. This codes for CASSSHGLKLDEQYF.

The V gene is TRBV15, the J gene TRBJ1-4; no firm D call. Trimming pared 0 bases from V and 10 bases from J, leaving 18 bases between. CDR1 is LNHNV, CDR2 YYDKDF, per germline (reference sequence). There are 16 residues in the CDR3. The CDR3 DNA follows: TGTGCCACCAGCAGAGATGACCGGGATAAAACGGGAAAACTGTTTTTT. Amino acid sequence: CATSRDDRDKTGKLFF. The full variable domain, its missing parts supplied by reference TRBV15 and TRBJ1-4, is DAMVIQNPRYQVTQFGKPVTLSCSQTLNHNVMYWYQQKSSQAPKLLFHYYDKDFNNEADTPDNFQSRRPNTSFCFLDIRSPGLGDTAMYLCATSRDDRDKTGKLFFGSGTQLSVL.

The rearrangement uses TRBV6-5 and TRBJ2-7, with 8 nucleotides matching TRBD2. Germline V gene data show CDR1 as MNHEY and CDR2 as SVGAGI. CDR3 length: 13 amino acids. After removal of 5 bases from V and 6 bases from J, the junction contained 6 bases not matched to a gene. CDR3 bases: TGTGCCAGCAGTAGACTAGCGTCAGGCGAGCAGTACTTC. Encoded protein: CASSRLASGEQYF.

The chain employs TRBV28 and TRBJ1-5, with a possible D match to TRBD1 (5 bases). V was pared by 3 bases and J by 7 bases, with 7 bases between. Germline CDR1 reads MDHEN; CDR2 reads SYDVKM. The CDR3 has 12 amino acids. The CDR3 nucleotides are TGTGCCAGCAGTTTTTGGGGCCAGCCCCAGCATTTT. It codes for CASSFWGQPQHF.

This rearrangement joins TRBV9 to TRBJ1-4; the match to TRBD1 covers 8 bases. The CDR3 spans 15 residues. V trimming: 4 bases; J trimming: 8 bases; junction bases outside the gene matches: 10. The germline V gene encodes CDR1 SGDLS and CDR2 YYNGEE. The CDR3 here is CASSPGQGRWEKLFF. CDR3 nucleotides: TGTGCCAGCAGCCCCGGACAGGGCCGATGGGAAAAACTGTTTTTT.

This chain uses TRBV30 with TRBJ1-2; D is unresolved. There are 13 residues in the CDR3. Trimming removed 0 bases at V and 5 bases at J, with 10 bases between. The V gene's germline CDR1 is GTSNPN and CDR2 SVGIG (reference sequence). CDR3: CAWSVPGLYGYTF. The CDR3 DNA reads TGTGCCTGGAGTGTCCCGGGGTTATATGGCTACACCTTC.

The chain has TRBV19 and TRBJ1-5; 7 nucleotides align to TRBD1. Germline CDR1 is LNHDA and CDR2 is SQIVND (reference sequence). The CDR3 has 16 residues. Losses at the gene ends were 5 bases for V and 4 bases for J; bases not matched to a gene: 11. CDR3 loop: CASSSLGDSLNQPQHF. In DNA, the CDR3 is TGTGCCAGTAGTTCATTAGGGGACAGCTTAAATCAGCCCCAGCATTTT.

The gene calls are TRBV28 and TRBJ2-3, with D perhaps matching TRBD2 (7 bases). The CDR3 sequence is 16 residues long. Germline loops: CDR1 MDHEN, CDR2 SYDVKM. V was trimmed by 2 bases and J by 4 bases, leaving 16 bases between them. Here the CDR3 reads CASSLRGGHKADTQYF. The CDR3 nucleotides read TGTGCCAGCAGTTTAAGGGGGGGGCATAAAGCAGATACGCAGTATTTT.

The chain combines TRBV27 with TRBJ1-2; D is possibly TRBD1 (6 bases). This CDR3 is built from 13 residues. CDR1 and CDR2 from the germline V gene are MNHEY and SMNVEV (reference sequence). Trimming stripped 4 bases from V and 2 bases from J, with 8 bases between. The CDR3 sequence is CASSSQGNYGYTF. The DNA of the CDR3 is TGTGCCAGCAGTTCGCAGGGGAACTATGGCTACACCTTC.